This section outlines one TCR beta chain sequence together with its context. A second PCR of 7 to 11 cycles used a sample-barcoded 5' primer and a J-beta primer mix. Each CDR3 protein gets one entry after TCRdb re-called the 5' RACE reads with MiXCR. Of about 400,000 distinct CDR3 sequences listed, approximately 47% are singletons. This sample was taken from a study of blood T cells in healthy people across ages. The CDR3 length is 16 residues. The V end was cut by 4 bases, the J end by 0 bases, with 14 bases between. CDR1 MNHNS and CDR2 SASEGT come from the germline V gene. This sequence joins TRBV6-1 and TRBJ2-3; possible D gene TRBD2, 6 bases. This clonotype originated in a man aged 55 to 69 in good health. Sequencing input: blood. CDR3 amino acids: CASSAPLGTSTDTQYF. CDR3 DNA: TGTGCCAGCAGTGCCCCGCTGGGGACTAGCACAGATACGCAGTATTTT.